Listed below are T cell receptor beta chains from one sample, sequenced in a study of shared clonotypes between healthy human individuals. Assay used: immunoSEQ multiplex PCR; TCRdb lists only in-frame clones, some missing. Here the sample spans some 1 million clones, approximately 70% being singletons. Sequencing input: memory CD4+ T cells sorted from blood. The receptors stem from a man aged 18-30 years in good health. Both conserved end residues are part of each CDR3. Fields, in order: clone size, V gene, J gene, D gene, CDR3 protein, CDR3 DNA. The D gene is left open where the match is weak. Size values are once, few and many counts, or a class for expanded clones, and some rows have none.

size: few; V: TRBV6-5; J: TRBJ1-2; D: NA; CDR3: CASSFGSVYGYTF; DNA: TGTGCCAGCAGTTTCGGGTCTGTCTATGGCTACACCTTC
size: once; V: TRBV7-9; J: TRBJ2-5; D: TRBD1; CDR3: CASSLGDRGGQETQYF; DNA: TGTGCCAGCAGCTTAGGGGACAGGGGTGGACAAGAGACCCAGTACTTC
size: NA; V: TRBV19; J: TRBJ1-2; D: TRBD1; CDR3: CASTPGQGNSNYGYTF; DNA: TGTGCCAGTACCCCGGGACAGGGAAATTCTAACTATGGCTACACCTTC
size: NA; V: TRBV19; J: TRBJ1-2; D: TRBD1; CDR3: CASRAAGQKYGYTF; DNA: TGTGCCAGTAGAGCCGCGGGACAGAAATATGGCTACACCTTC
size: few; V: TRBV28; J: TRBJ1-6; D: TRBD1; CDR3: CASSPGTGQRNSPLHF; DNA: TGTGCCAGCAGTCCAGGCACGGGACAGCGGAATTCACCCCTCCACTTT
size: NA; V: TRBV28; J: TRBJ1-5; D: NA; CDR3: CASWDRGSNQPQHF; DNA: TGTGCCAGTTGGGACCGTGGAAGCAATCAGCCCCAGCATTTT
size: NA; V: TRBV10-3; J: TRBJ1-1; D: TRBD1; CDR3: CASRQGSETEAFF; DNA: TGTGCCAGTCGACAGGGAAGTGAAACTGAAGCTTTCTTT
size: NA; V: TRBV6-1; J: TRBJ1-5; D: NA; CDR3: CASSEKGFTLSNQPQHF; DNA: TGTGCCAGCAGTGAGAAGGGCTTTACATTGAGCAATCAGCCCCAGCATTTT
size: few; V: TRBV10-3; J: TRBJ1-5; D: TRBD1; CDR3: CAISRGQGAKQPQHF; DNA: TGTGCCATCAGTCGGGGACAGGGGGCAAAGCAGCCCCAGCATTTT
size: few; V: TRBV14; J: TRBJ2-5; D: NA; CDR3: CASSQVGPAVGHQETQYF; DNA: TGTGCCAGCAGCCAAGTAGGTCCGGCCGTGGGTCACCAAGAGACCCAGTACTTC